The rows below give T cell receptor beta chains drawn from one sample of a study of T cells in Graves' hyperthyroidism and ophthalmopathy. TCRdb re-called the multiplex PCR reads with MiXCR, one entry per CDR3 protein. The data contain approximately 610,000 distinct CDR3 sequences, under 15% of them singletons. Sequencing was carried out using blood. Receptors originate from a woman in her thirties or forties with Graves' ophthalmopathy. The CDR3 runs from the conserved cysteine through the conserved F or W. D genes are given only for firm matches. Part of the rows lack a size; the others show once, few, many or a class for expanded clones.

D gene	J gene	clone size	V gene	CDR3 DNA	CDR3 protein
TRBD2	TRBJ2-5	many	TRBV7-6	TGTGCCAGCAGCTTAAGGACTAGCAGCACAGAGACCCAGTACTTC	CASSLRTSSTETQYF
TRBD1	TRBJ2-7	many	TRBV7-2	TGTGCCAGCAGCCCGACAGGGCTACGCGAGCAGTACTTC	CASSPTGLREQYF
TRBD1	TRBJ1-2	many	TRBV7-2	TGTGCCAGCAGCTTAGGGTATGGACAGGACTATGGCTACACCTTC	CASSLGYGQDYGYTF
TRBD1	TRBJ2-2	.	TRBV6-4	TGTGCCAGCAGTGATTCACCGGGACAGGGCACCGGGGAGCTGTTTTTT	CASSDSPGQGTGELFF
.	TRBJ1-2	many	TRBV19	TGTGCCAGTACGAAAGACTATGGCTACACCTTC	CASTKDYGYTF
TRBD1	TRBJ2-7	many	TRBV30	TGTGCCTGGGGGGGACAGGGATGGGTCCACGAGCAGTACTTC	CAWGGQGWVHEQYF
.	TRBJ1-1	many	TRBV3-1	TGTGCCAGCAGCCAAGAGTATGCCTTGAACACTGAAGCTTTCTTT	CASSQEYALNTEAFF
.	TRBJ2-2	many	TRBV29-1	TGCAGCGTTGCTAAGGGGGGCCCTACAACGAACACCGGGGAGCTGTTTTTT	CSVAKGGPTTNTGELFF
TRBD1	TRBJ1-2	many	TRBV27	TGTGCCAGCAGTTTAAAGGGACAGGGGGCCAAAAACTATGGCTACACCTTC	CASSLKGQGAKNYGYTF
.	TRBJ2-4	many	TRBV10-3	TGTGCCATCAGTGCAGACCCACTAGGGGCCAAAAACATTCAGTACTTC	CAISADPLGAKNIQYF
TRBD1	TRBJ2-7	many	TRBV10-1	TGCGCCAGCAGCCCCGTCCGGACAGGGTTTACCTACGAGCAGTACTTC	CASSPVRTGFTYEQYF
.	TRBJ2-5	many	TRBV30	TGTGCCTGGAGTGTACAGGTCCAAGAGACCCAGTACTTC	CAWSVQVQETQYF
.	TRBJ2-5	many	TRBV7-8	TGTGCCAGCAGCTTAGGGCTGACCGCGCGGGGCGAGACCCAGTACTTC	CASSLGLTARGETQYF
.	TRBJ2-7	many	TRBV28	TGTGCCAGCAGTGCTGGAACAGATCTGGCCGAGCAGTACTTC	CASSAGTDLAEQYF
TRBD1	TRBJ2-7	.	TRBV20-1	TGCAGTGCATCGGACAGGGAAGGCACCCACGAGCAGTACTTC	CSASDREGTHEQYF
TRBD1	TRBJ1-1	many	TRBV12-3/TRBV12-4	TGTGCCAGCAGCTCCCGGACAGGGCTATGGGACACTGAAGCTTTCTTT	CASSSRTGLWDTEAFF
.	TRBJ2-2	many	TRBV12-3/TRBV12-4	TGTGCCAGCAGTTTTTATCCGTCGGGGGCGGCCGGGGAGCTGTTTTTT	CASSFYPSGAAGELFF
.	TRBJ1-5	.	TRBV3-1	TGTGCCAGCAGCCAAGATGGTTCCACCAATCAGCCCCAGCATTTT	CASSQDGSTNQPQHF
.	TRBJ2-7	.	TRBV7-9	TGTGCCAGCAGCCCACATCAAGGTTCCTACGAGCAGTACTTC	CASSPHQGSYEQYF
TRBD1	TRBJ2-7	few	TRBV7-9	TGTGCCAGCAGCTACTCGGACAGGTCCGAGCAGTACTTC	CASSYSDRSEQYF
TRBD1	TRBJ2-5	many	TRBV28	TGTGCCAGCAGTTTGTTTGGGGACAGGGAAGAGACCCAGTACTTC	CASSLFGDREETQYF
TRBD2	TRBJ2-7	many	TRBV6-5	TGTGCCAGCAGTTTGACTAGCGGGAGCCGGCACGAGCAGTACTTC	CASSLTSGSRHEQYF
TRBD1	TRBJ2-7	many	TRBV19	TGTGCCACCAGGACAGGGGGCTATGGGACCTACGAGCAGTACTTC	CATRTGGYGTYEQYF
.	TRBJ1-2	many	TRBV6-5	TGTGCCAGCAGAACCCGAGGGCAGGGACTGAGTGGCTACACCTTC	CASRTRGQGLSGYTF
TRBD2	TRBJ2-5	.	TRBV12-3/TRBV12-4	TGTGCCAGCGGCGGGGGTCTAGGGAAAGAGACCCAGTACTTC	CASGGGLGKETQYF
TRBD1	TRBJ1-1	many	TRBV5-1	TGCGCCAGCAGCTTGGGGGACAGGGCGCTCTCAGCCACTGAAGCTTTCTTT	CASSLGDRALSATEAFF
.	TRBJ2-7	many	TRBV19	TGTGCCAGTAGTGTACTAGCTTCTGGCGAGCAGTACTTC	CASSVLASGEQYF
TRBD2	TRBJ2-7	many	TRBV20-1	TGCAGTGCCAGGACTAGTTCCTCCTACGAGCAGTACTTC	CSARTSSSYEQYF
.	TRBJ2-2	many	TRBV20-1	TGCAGTGCTCAGAGGGGAACTAGCAGCTCGAGCGGGGAGCTGTTTTTT	CSAQRGTSSSSGELFF
.	TRBJ2-5	many	TRBV27	TGTGCCAGCAGTTTAGGAGGGACGACCCAGTACTTC	CASSLGGTTQYF
.	TRBJ1-5	.	TRBV20-1	TGCAGTGCTAGAGATCCCGAACGGAATCAGCCCCAGCATTTT	CSARDPERNQPQHF
.	TRBJ2-7	many	TRBV6-2/TRBV6-3	TGTGCCAGCACCCCAGACCCTAGCTCCTACGAGCAGTACTTC	CASTPDPSSYEQYF
TRBD1	TRBJ2-5	.	TRBV19	TGTGCCAGTAGTATACGACACAGCCGAACAGGGGTACGAGAGACCCAGTACTTC	CASSIRHSRTGVRETQYF
.	TRBJ1-1	many	TRBV28	TGTGCCAGCAGTTTAAGGGGGTTATCTGAAGCTTTCTTT	CASSLRGLSEAFF
TRBD2	TRBJ2-5	many	TRBV10-3	TGTGCCATCAGTCGACTAGCGGGGGAGACCCAGTACTTC	CAISRLAGETQYF
.	TRBJ2-2	many	TRBV12-3/TRBV12-4	TGTGCCAGCAGTATTTCTCAGGGTTACGTCGGGGAGCTGTTTTTT	CASSISQGYVGELFF
.	TRBJ1-1	many	TRBV5-1	TGCGCCAGCAGGGTGAGGGATGTGAACACTGAAGCTTTCTTT	CASRVRDVNTEAFF
TRBD1	TRBJ2-7	many	TRBV5-1	TGCGCCAGCAGCATGGCAGGGGGCGACTACGAGCAGTACTTC	CASSMAGGDYEQYF
.	TRBJ1-1	many	TRBV5-1	TGCGCCAGCAGCTTGGCCTTCCAGGGGAACACTGAAGCTTTCTTT	CASSLAFQGNTEAFF
TRBD1	TRBJ2-5	.	TRBV30	TGTGCCTGGGACAGGGGAGGAGAGACCCAGTACTTC	CAWDRGGETQYF
.	TRBJ1-5	many	TRBV11-2	TGTGCCAGCAGCTCAACCGGGGATCAGCCCCAGCATTTT	CASSSTGDQPQHF
.	TRBJ2-7	many	TRBV11-2	TGTGCCAGCAGCTTAGATCTCAGGCTCGGCGGGGGCAACGAGCAGTACTTC	CASSLDLRLGGGNEQYF
.	TRBJ1-5	many	TRBV5-5	TGTGCCAGCAGCTCCCAGCATAGCAATCAGCCCCAGCATTTT	CASSSQHSNQPQHF
TRBD1	TRBJ1-5	many	TRBV5-5	TGTGCCAGCAGCTTCCGGGACAGGGAACAGCCCCAGCATTTT	CASSFRDREQPQHF
.	TRBJ2-5	many	TRBV6-5	TGTGCCAGCAGTTCGGCGGGAATATCCCAAGAGACCCAGTACTTC	CASSSAGISQETQYF
TRBD2	TRBJ2-7	many	TRBV28	TGTGCCAGCAGTTTACCAGGACTAGCGTACGAGCAGTACTTC	CASSLPGLAYEQYF
.	TRBJ2-7	many	TRBV29-1	TGCAGCGTTGCGTCGGGGAACTCCTACGAGCAGTACTTC	CSVASGNSYEQYF
TRBD2	TRBJ2-6	once	TRBV4-3	TGCGCCAGCAGCCCCACTAGCGGCTCTGGGGCCAACGTCCTGACTTTC	CASSPTSGSGANVLTF
.	TRBJ2-5	few	TRBV4-2	TGTGCCAGCAGCCAAGATGAAGCGGCCCGGACCCTGGGGGAGACCCAGTACTTC	CASSQDEAARTLGETQYF
.	TRBJ1-2	many	TRBV2	TGTGCCAGCAGTGTAATTGAAGGGAGAGTCTATGGCTACACCTTC	CASSVIEGRVYGYTF
.	TRBJ1-5	.	TRBV19	TGTGCCAGTAGGCCGGGGAGGGAAGGTATGAGCAATCAGCCCCAGCATTTT	CASRPGREGMSNQPQHF
TRBD1	TRBJ2-1	many	TRBV29-1	TGCAGCGCCAAGGGGGCGAGGGATGAGCAGTTCTTC	CSAKGARDEQFF
.	TRBJ2-7	once	TRBV20-1	TGCAGTGCTAGAGATCTGCGGGATACCTACGAGCAGTACTTC	CSARDLRDTYEQYF